The source of this T cell receptor (beta chain) is a study of vaccination and CD4 T cells after COVID-19. At the level of the study: Some control cultures received a CEFX pool, which served as the positive control. Others received an HIV-1 Nef pool or no peptide.

The Oncomine TCR Beta short-read assay sequenced DNA from cultured CD4+ T cells. TCRdb used MiXCR to reprocess the PCR reads, holding one entry per CDR3 protein. This sample has nearly 15,000 distinct CDR3 sequences, with roughly 28% found just once. This clonotype came up a few times. What it recognizes is unknown. Noted treatment: roughly 10-day PBMC culture with coronavirus spike peptide pools or control peptides (ViraFEST assay). Germline CDR1 is MGHDK and CDR2 is SYGVNS. Trimming took off 3 bases at V and 3 bases at J, with 11 bases between the two ends. This CDR3 spans 14 amino acids. The chain joins TRBV25-1 to TRBJ1-2; no clear D. The source material was cultured CD4+ T cells from blood. The source is a human donor with COVID-19. This chain's CDR3 is CASSEVGRDYGYTF. The DNA for the CDR3 is TGTGCCAGCAGTGAGGTCGGGCGTGACTATGGCTACACCTTC.